Listed below are T cell receptor beta chains from one sample, sequenced in a study of blood T cell repertoires in COVID-19. The method was immunoSEQ multiplex PCR; TCRdb's version includes in-frame clones alone and lacks a portion of them. The repertoire holds about 320,000 clones, with almost 85% as singletons. The sample was peripheral blood. These receptors originate from a human donor in a cohort sampled during active COVID-19. CDR3s include the opening cysteine and the closing phenylalanine or tryptophan. Fields, in order: V gene, D gene, clone size, J gene, CDR3 protein, CDR3 DNA. D genes are given only for firm matches. Rows may omit the clone size; those that give it use once, few, many or a size class.

V gene: TRBV5-1
D gene: TRBD1
clone size: .
J gene: TRBJ1-2
CDR3 protein: CASSYYGQGNLVYTF
CDR3 DNA: TGCGCCAGCAGCTATTATGGACAGGGGAATTTAGTATACACCTTC

V gene: TRBV12-3/TRBV12-4
D gene: TRBD1
clone size: .
J gene: TRBJ2-7
CDR3 protein: CASSGDRDPEQYF
CDR3 DNA: TGTGCCAGCAGTGGGGACAGGGATCCCGAGCAGTACTTC

V gene: TRBV7-3
D gene: .
clone size: .
J gene: TRBJ1-1
CDR3 protein: CASSSTFGNTEAFF
CDR3 DNA: TGTGCCAGCAGCTCTACCTTTGGGAACACTGAAGCTTTCTTT

V gene: TRBV9
D gene: .
clone size: once
J gene: TRBJ2-6
CDR3 protein: CASSVGAISGANVLTF
CDR3 DNA: TGTGCCAGCAGCGTTGGGGCTATCTCTGGGGCCAACGTCCTGACTTTC

V gene: TRBV5-6
D gene: .
clone size: .
J gene: TRBJ1-1
CDR3 protein: CASSLGVAPLAFF
CDR3 DNA: TGTGCCAGCAGCTTGGGCGTAGCGCCTCTTGCTTTCTTT

V gene: TRBV20-1
D gene: .
clone size: .
J gene: TRBJ2-7
CDR3 protein: CSARVSYEQYF
CDR3 DNA: TGCAGTGCGCGGGTTTCCTACGAGCAGTACTTC

V gene: TRBV28
D gene: TRBD1
clone size: once
J gene: TRBJ1-3
CDR3 protein: CATRQGATRGNTIYF
CDR3 DNA: TGTGCCACGAGACAGGGGGCCACCAGAGGAAACACCATATATTTT

V gene: TRBV9
D gene: TRBD1
clone size: .
J gene: TRBJ2-3
CDR3 protein: CASSAKPGGISTDTQYF
CDR3 DNA: TGTGCCAGCAGCGCCAAGCCAGGGGGCATCAGCACAGATACGCAGTATTTT

V gene: TRBV4-1
D gene: .
clone size: .
J gene: TRBJ2-7
CDR3 protein: CASSQQQGYYEQYF
CDR3 DNA: TGCGCCAGCAGCCAACAACAGGGTTACTACGAGCAGTACTTC

V gene: TRBV5-4
D gene: TRBD1
clone size: .
J gene: TRBJ1-1
CDR3 protein: CASSDDRGRVAFF
CDR3 DNA: TGTGCCAGCAGCGACGACAGGGGGCGCGTAGCTTTCTTT

V gene: TRBV7-7
D gene: .
clone size: .
J gene: TRBJ2-1
CDR3 protein: CASSLDSSSYNEQFF
CDR3 DNA: TGTGCCAGCAGCTTGGACAGCAGCTCCTACAATGAGCAGTTCTTC

V gene: TRBV24-1
D gene: .
clone size: .
J gene: TRBJ2-1
CDR3 protein: CATSDFARSNEQFF
CDR3 DNA: TGTGCCACCAGTGATTTCGCCAGAAGCAATGAGCAGTTCTTC

V gene: TRBV9
D gene: .
clone size: .
J gene: TRBJ2-7
CDR3 protein: CASSGFSGQSEQYF
CDR3 DNA: TGTGCCAGCAGCGGGTTCTCAGGACAGTCCGAGCAGTACTTC

V gene: TRBV7-3
D gene: .
clone size: .
J gene: TRBJ2-2
CDR3 protein: CASSHREGGTGELFF
CDR3 DNA: TGTGCCAGCAGCCACAGGGAAGGAGGCACCGGGGAGCTGTTTTTT

V gene: TRBV3-1/TRBV3-2
D gene: .
clone size: .
J gene: TRBJ1-4
CDR3 protein: CASSFSATNEKLFF
CDR3 DNA: TGTGCCAGCAGCTTCAGTGCAACTAATGAAAAACTGTTTTTT

V gene: TRBV7-9
D gene: TRBD1
clone size: few
J gene: TRBJ1-5
CDR3 protein: CASRGQAGQPQHF
CDR3 DNA: TGTGCCAGCAGGGGACAGGCCGGGCAGCCCCAGCATTTT

V gene: TRBV3-1/TRBV3-2
D gene: TRBD2
clone size: .
J gene: TRBJ2-7
CDR3 protein: CASSQGTSPLEQYF
CDR3 DNA: TGTGCCAGCAGCCAGGGGACTAGCCCCCTCGAGCAGTACTTC

V gene: TRBV10-3
D gene: .
clone size: few
J gene: TRBJ1-5
CDR3 protein: CAISESDRGYQPQHF
CDR3 DNA: TGTGCCATCAGTGAGTCAGATAGGGGGTATCAGCCCCAGCATTTT

V gene: TRBV7-6
D gene: TRBD2
clone size: .
J gene: TRBJ2-7
CDR3 protein: CASSQGTSGDHEQYF
CDR3 DNA: TGTGCCAGCAGCCAGGGGACTAGCGGGGACCACGAGCAGTACTTC

V gene: TRBV30
D gene: TRBD1
clone size: .
J gene: TRBJ1-2
CDR3 protein: CAWKRRDRGNGYTF
CDR3 DNA: TGTGCCTGGAAGCGAAGGGACAGGGGAAATGGCTACACCTTC

V gene: TRBV2
D gene: .
clone size: .
J gene: TRBJ2-3
CDR3 protein: CATSEGASTDTQYF
CDR3 DNA: TGTGCCACCAGCGAAGGGGCTAGCACAGATACGCAGTATTTT

V gene: TRBV27
D gene: .
clone size: .
J gene: TRBJ2-2
CDR3 protein: CASSPRGKSTGELFF
CDR3 DNA: TGTGCCAGCAGCCCCCGGGGGAAGAGCACCGGGGAGCTGTTTTTT

V gene: TRBV5-1
D gene: .
clone size: .
J gene: TRBJ1-5
CDR3 protein: CASSLGGPAQPQHF
CDR3 DNA: TGCGCCAGCAGCTTGGGGGGGCCGGCTCAGCCCCAGCATTTT

V gene: TRBV9
D gene: TRBD1
clone size: .
J gene: TRBJ2-4
CDR3 protein: CASSSQGQGVAKNIQYF
CDR3 DNA: TGTGCCAGCAGCTCTCAAGGACAGGGCGTAGCCAAAAACATTCAGTACTTC

V gene: TRBV28
D gene: TRBD2
clone size: .
J gene: TRBJ2-2
CDR3 protein: CASSLTSGKTGELFF
CDR3 DNA: TGTGCCAGCAGTTTGACTAGCGGGAAGACCGGGGAGCTGTTTTTT

V gene: TRBV6-5
D gene: TRBD1
clone size: .
J gene: TRBJ1-3
CDR3 protein: CASTIGTVGGNTIYF
CDR3 DNA: TGTGCCAGCACCATTGGGACAGTTGGGGGAAACACCATATATTTT

V gene: TRBV18
D gene: .
clone size: .
J gene: TRBJ1-5
CDR3 protein: CASSRDSAEQPQHF
CDR3 DNA: TGTGCCAGCTCACGAGACAGCGCTGAGCAGCCCCAGCATTTT

V gene: TRBV10-1
D gene: .
clone size: .
J gene: TRBJ2-3
CDR3 protein: CASSEGGPDTQYF
CDR3 DNA: TGCGCCAGCAGTGAAGGTGGGCCAGATACGCAGTATTTT

V gene: TRBV7-3
D gene: TRBD1
clone size: .
J gene: TRBJ2-3
CDR3 protein: CASSLTRGHADTQYF
CDR3 DNA: TGTGCCAGCAGCTTAACCAGGGGGCATGCAGATACGCAGTATTTT

V gene: TRBV20-1
D gene: .
clone size: .
J gene: TRBJ1-2
CDR3 protein: CSAREDYGYTF
CDR3 DNA: TGCAGTGCGAGGGAAGACTATGGCTACACCTTC

V gene: TRBV27
D gene: .
clone size: .
J gene: TRBJ2-2
CDR3 protein: CASRTHNTGELFF
CDR3 DNA: TGTGCCAGCAGGACTCATAACACCGGGGAGCTGTTTTTT

V gene: TRBV6-5
D gene: TRBD1
clone size: .
J gene: TRBJ2-1
CDR3 protein: CASSSKGQGNEQFF
CDR3 DNA: TGTGCCAGCAGTTCCAAAGGACAGGGCAATGAGCAGTTCTTC